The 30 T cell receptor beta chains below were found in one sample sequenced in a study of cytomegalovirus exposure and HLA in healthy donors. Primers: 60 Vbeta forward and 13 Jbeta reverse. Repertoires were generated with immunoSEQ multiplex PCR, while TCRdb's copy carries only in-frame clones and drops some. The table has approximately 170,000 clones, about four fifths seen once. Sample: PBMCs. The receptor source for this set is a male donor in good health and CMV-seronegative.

CDR3 residues: CASSEFGSIGEQYF. Here the CDR3 DNA reads TGTGCCAGCAGTGAGTTCGGGTCTATTGGCGAGCAGTACTTC. The rearrangement uses TRBV25-1 and TRBJ2-7; D gene ambiguous. Trimming cost V 3 bases and J 6 bases, with 15 bases left between them. The length of the CDR3 is 14 residues. Germline lookup yields CDR1 MGHDK and CDR2 SYGVNS.

DNA of the CDR3: TGTGCCAGCACGGTTCGGCGGGCCTACGAGCAGTACTTC. Amino acid sequence: CASTVRRAYEQYF. This chain links TRBV2 with TRBJ2-7, with D tentatively TRBD2 (5 bases). The length of the CDR3 is 13 residues. Between the trimmed V and J ends, which lost 7 bases and 2 bases, there was a span of 12 bases. Germline loops: CDR1 SNHLY, CDR2 FYNNEI.

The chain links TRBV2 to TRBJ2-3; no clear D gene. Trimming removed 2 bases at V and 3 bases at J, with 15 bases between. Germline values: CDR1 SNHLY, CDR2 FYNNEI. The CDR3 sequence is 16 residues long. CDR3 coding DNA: TGTGCCAGCAGTGAACTCGGAGTTATCGGTACAGATACGCAGTATTTT. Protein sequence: CASSELGVIGTDTQYF.

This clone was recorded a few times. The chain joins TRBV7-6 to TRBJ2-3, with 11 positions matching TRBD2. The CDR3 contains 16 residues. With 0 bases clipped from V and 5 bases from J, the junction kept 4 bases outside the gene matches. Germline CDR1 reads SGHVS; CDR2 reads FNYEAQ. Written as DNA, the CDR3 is TGTGCCAGCAGCTTAGCACTAGCGGGAGACATAGATACGCAGTATTTT. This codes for CASSLALAGDIDTQYF.

The CDR3 DNA is TGTGCCAGCAGCTTGTCCCGGACCGGGGAGCTGTTTTTT. This codes for CASSLSRTGELFF. This sequence joins TRBV5-4 and TRBJ2-2; D remains ambiguous. Looked up from germline, CDR1 is SGHNT and CDR2 is YYREEE (reference sequence). V lost 1 base and J 5 bases, leaving 6 bases between the germline ends. The CDR3 contains 13 residues.

This CDR3 reads CASSRQVNYEQYF. The CDR3 bases are TGTGCCAGTAGTAGACAGGTCAACTACGAGCAGTACTTC. This chain connects TRBV19 to TRBJ2-7, with D possibly TRBD1 on 6 matching bases. The germline V gene encodes CDR1 LNHDA and CDR2 SQIVND (reference sequence). V gave up 4 bases and J gave up 3 bases, with 10 bases separating them. CDR3 length: 13 residues. The full variable domain, in which reference TRBV19 and TRBJ2-7 provide the parts outside the CDR3, is DGGITQSPKYLFRKEGQNVTLSCEQNLNHDAMYWYRQDPGQGLRLIYYSQIVNDFQKGDIAEGYSVSREKKESFPLTVTSAQKNPTAFYLCASSRQVNYEQYFGPGTRLTVT.

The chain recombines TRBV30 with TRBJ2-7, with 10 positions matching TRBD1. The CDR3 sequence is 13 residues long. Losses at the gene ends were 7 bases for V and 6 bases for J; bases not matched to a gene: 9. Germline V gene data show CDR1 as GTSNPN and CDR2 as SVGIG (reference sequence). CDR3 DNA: TGTGCCTACGACCGGGACAGGGGCCGCGAGCAGTACTTC. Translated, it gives CAYDRDRGREQYF.

The CDR3 is CASSVDWSGELFF. The DNA for the CDR3 is TGTGCCAGCAGCGTAGATTGGAGCGGGGAGCTGTTTTTT. The chain recombines TRBV9 with TRBJ2-2; D is uncertain. The CDR3 is made up of 13 amino acids. Germline assignment: CDR1 SGDLS and CDR2 YYNGEE. V lost 0 bases to trimming and J lost 7 bases, with 7 bases between them. The full variable domain, its missing parts supplied by reference TRBV9 and TRBJ2-2, is DSGVTQTPKHLITATGQRVTLRCSPRSGDLSVYWYQQSLDQGLQFLIQYYNGEERAKGNILERFSAQQFPDLHSELNLSSLELGDSALYFCASSVDWSGELFFGEGSRLTVL.

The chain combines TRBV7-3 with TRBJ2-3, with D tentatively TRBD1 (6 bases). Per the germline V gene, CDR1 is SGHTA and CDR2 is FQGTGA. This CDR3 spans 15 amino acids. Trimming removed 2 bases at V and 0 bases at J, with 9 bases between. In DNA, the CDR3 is TGTGCCAGCAGCTTAGCCAGGGGTAGCACAGATACGCAGTATTTT. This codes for CASSLARGSTDTQYF.

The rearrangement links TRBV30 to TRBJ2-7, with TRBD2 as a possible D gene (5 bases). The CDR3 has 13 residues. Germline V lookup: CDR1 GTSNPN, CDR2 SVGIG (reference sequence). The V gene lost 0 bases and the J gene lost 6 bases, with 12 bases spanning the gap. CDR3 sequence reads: CAWSVRGPVEQYF. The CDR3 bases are TGTGCCTGGAGTGTTCGGGGTCCCGTCGAGCAGTACTTC.

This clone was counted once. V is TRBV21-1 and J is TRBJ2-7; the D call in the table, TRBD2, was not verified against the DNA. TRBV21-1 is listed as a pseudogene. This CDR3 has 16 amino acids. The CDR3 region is CASSKAGLEETYEQYF. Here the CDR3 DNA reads TGTGCCAGCAGCAAAGCTGGTTTGGAGGAAACCTACGAGCAGTACTTC.

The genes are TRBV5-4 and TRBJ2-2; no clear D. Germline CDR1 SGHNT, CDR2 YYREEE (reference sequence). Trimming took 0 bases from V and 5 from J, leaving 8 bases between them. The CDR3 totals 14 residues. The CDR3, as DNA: TGTGCCAGCAGCTTGGAAAAGAGAACCGGGGAGCTGTTTTTT. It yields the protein CASSLEKRTGELFF.

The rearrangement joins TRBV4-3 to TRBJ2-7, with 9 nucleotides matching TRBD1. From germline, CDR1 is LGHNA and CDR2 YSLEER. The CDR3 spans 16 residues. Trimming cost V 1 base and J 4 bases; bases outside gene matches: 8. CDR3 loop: CASSQGAATGGYEQYF. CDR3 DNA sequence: TGCGCCAGCAGCCAAGGCGCCGCGACAGGGGGGTACGAGCAGTACTTC.

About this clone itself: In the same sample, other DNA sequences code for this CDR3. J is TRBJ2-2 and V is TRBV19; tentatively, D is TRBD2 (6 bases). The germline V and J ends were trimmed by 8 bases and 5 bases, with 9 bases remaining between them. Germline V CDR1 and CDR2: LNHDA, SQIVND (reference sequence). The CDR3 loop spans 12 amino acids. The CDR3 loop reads CASSRGTGELFF. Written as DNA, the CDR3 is TGTGCCAGTTCTCGGGGGACCGGGGAGCTGTTTTTT. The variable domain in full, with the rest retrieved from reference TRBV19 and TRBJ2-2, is DGGITQSPKYLFRKEGQNVTLSCEQNLNHDAMYWYRQDPGQGLRLIYYSQIVNDFQKGDIAEGYSVSREKKESFPLTVTSAQKNPTAFYLCASSRGTGELFFGEGSRLTVL.

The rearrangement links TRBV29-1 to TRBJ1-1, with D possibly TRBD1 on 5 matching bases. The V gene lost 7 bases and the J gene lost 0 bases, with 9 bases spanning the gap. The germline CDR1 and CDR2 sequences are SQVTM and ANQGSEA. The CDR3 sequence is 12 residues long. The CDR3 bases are TGCAGCGCTGGGGGGATGAACACTGAAGCTTTCTTT. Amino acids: CSAGGMNTEAFF.

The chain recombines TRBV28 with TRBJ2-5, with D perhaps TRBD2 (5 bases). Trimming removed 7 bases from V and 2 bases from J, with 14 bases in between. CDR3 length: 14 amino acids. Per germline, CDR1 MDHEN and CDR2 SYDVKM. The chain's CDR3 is CASTSGRFQETQYF. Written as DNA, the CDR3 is TGTGCCAGCACTTCGGGGAGATTTCAAGAGACCCAGTACTTC.

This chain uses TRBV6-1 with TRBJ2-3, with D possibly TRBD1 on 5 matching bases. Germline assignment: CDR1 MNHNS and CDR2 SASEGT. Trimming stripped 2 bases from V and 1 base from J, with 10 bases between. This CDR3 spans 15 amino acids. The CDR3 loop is CASSERGWGTDTQYF. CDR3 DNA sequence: TGTGCCAGCAGTGAAAGGGGATGGGGCACAGATACGCAGTATTTT.

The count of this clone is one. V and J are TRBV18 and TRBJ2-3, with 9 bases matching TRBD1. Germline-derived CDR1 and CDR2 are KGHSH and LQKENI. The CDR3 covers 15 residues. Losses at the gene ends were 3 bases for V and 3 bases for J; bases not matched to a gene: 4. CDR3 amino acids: CASSPRQGGTDTQYF. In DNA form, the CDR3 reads TGTGCCAGCTCACCCCGACAGGGGGGAACAGATACGCAGTATTTT. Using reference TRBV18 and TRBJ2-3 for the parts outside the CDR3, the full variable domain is NAGVMQNPRHLVRRRGQEARLRCSPMKGHSHVYWYRQLPEEGLKFMVYLQKENIIDESGMPKERFSAEFPKEGPSILRIQQVVRGDSAAYFCASSPRQGGTDTQYFGPGTRLTVL.

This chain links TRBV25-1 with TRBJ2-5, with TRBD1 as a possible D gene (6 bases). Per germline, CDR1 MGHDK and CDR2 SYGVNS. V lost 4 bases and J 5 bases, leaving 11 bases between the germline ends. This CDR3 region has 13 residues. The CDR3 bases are TGTGCCAGCAGTGTAACAGGGACGGAGACCCAGTACTTC. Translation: CASSVTGTETQYF.

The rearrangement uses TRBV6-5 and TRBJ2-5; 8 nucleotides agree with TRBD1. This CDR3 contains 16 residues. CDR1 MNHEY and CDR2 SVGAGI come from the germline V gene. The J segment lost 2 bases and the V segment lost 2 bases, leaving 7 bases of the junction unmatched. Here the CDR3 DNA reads TGTGCCAGCAGTTACGCCGGGACAGGTCCACAAGAGACCCAGTACTTC. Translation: CASSYAGTGPQETQYF.

CDR3 nucleotide sequence: TGTGCCAGTATGTTAGGAGCGAACACCGGGGAGCTGTTTTTT. Translation: CASMLGANTGELFF. The V call is TRBV19, the J call TRBJ2-2; D remains unclear. The V and J ends lost 7 bases and 0 bases respectively, with 9 bases between them. Germline values: CDR1 LNHDA, CDR2 SQIVND (reference sequence). The CDR3 is made up of 14 amino acids.

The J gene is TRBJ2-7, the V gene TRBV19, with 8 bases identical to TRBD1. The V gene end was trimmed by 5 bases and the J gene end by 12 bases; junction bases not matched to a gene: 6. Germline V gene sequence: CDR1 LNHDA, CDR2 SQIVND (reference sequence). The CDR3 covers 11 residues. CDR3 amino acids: CASSPGQGLYF. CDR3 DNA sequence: TGTGCCAGTAGTCCTGGACAGGGACTGTACTTC.

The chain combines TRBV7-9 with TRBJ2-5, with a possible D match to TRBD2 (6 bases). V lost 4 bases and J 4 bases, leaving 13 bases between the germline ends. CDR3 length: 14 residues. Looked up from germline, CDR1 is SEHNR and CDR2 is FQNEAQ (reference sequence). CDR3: CASSYLAEGETQYF. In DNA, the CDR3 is TGTGCCAGCAGCTATTTAGCGGAGGGAGAGACCCAGTACTTC. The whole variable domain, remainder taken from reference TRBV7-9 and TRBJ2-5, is DTGVSQNPRHKITKRGQNVTFRCDPISEHNRLYWYRQTLGQGPEFLTYFQNEAQLEKSRLLSDRFSAERPKGSFSTLEIQRTEQGDSAMYLCASSYLAEGETQYFGPGTRLLVL.

The CDR3 coding sequence is TGTGCCATCAGTGACCAAGGACAGGGCCCTCTGTCCTACGAGCAGTACTTC. Its protein product is CAISDQGQGPLSYEQYF. This chain uses TRBV10-3 with TRBJ2-7, with TRBD1 matching 8 bases. This CDR3 has 17 residues. The trim removed 3 bases at V and 1 base at J, leaving 11 bases unmatched. Looked up from germline, CDR1 is ENHRY and CDR2 is SYGVKD.

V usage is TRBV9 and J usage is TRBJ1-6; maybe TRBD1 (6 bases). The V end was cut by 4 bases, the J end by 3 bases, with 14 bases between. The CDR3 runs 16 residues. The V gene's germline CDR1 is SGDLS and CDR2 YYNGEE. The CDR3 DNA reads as TGTGCCAGCAGCCCCAGGGGAGCAATCTATAATTCACCCCTCCACTTT. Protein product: CASSPRGAIYNSPLHF.

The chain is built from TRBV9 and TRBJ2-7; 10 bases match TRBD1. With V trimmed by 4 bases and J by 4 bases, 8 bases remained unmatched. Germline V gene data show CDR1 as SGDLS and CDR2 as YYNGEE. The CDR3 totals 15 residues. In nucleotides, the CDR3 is TGTGCCAGCAGCCCTAGACAGGGGGCCGCGTACGAGCAGTACTTC. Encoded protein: CASSPRQGAAYEQYF.

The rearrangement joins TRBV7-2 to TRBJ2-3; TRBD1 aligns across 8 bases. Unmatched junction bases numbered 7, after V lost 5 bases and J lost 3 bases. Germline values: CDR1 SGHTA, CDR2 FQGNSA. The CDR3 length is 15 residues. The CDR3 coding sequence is TGTGCCAGCAGCCCCAGGGGGCGCAGTACAGATACGCAGTATTTT. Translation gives CASSPRGRSTDTQYF.

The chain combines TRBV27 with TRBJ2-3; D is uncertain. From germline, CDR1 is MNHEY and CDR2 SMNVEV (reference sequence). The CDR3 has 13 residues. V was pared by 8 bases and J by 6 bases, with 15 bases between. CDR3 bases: TGTGCCAGCTCCCACCGAGCAGCGGATACGCAGTATTTT. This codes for CASSHRAADTQYF.

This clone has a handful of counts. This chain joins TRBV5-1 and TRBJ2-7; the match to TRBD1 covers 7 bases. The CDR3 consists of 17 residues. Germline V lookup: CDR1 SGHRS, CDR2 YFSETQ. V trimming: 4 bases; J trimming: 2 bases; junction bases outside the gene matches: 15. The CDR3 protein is CASSATSRGQPTYEQYF. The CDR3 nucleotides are TGCGCCAGCAGCGCAACGTCCCGGGGACAGCCAACCTACGAGCAGTACTTC.

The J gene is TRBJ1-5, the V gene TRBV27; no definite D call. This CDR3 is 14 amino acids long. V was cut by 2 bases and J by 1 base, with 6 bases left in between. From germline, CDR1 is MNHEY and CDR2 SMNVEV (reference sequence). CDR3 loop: CASSLRESNQPQHF. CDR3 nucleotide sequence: TGTGCCAGCAGTTTAAGAGAAAGCAATCAGCCCCAGCATTTT.